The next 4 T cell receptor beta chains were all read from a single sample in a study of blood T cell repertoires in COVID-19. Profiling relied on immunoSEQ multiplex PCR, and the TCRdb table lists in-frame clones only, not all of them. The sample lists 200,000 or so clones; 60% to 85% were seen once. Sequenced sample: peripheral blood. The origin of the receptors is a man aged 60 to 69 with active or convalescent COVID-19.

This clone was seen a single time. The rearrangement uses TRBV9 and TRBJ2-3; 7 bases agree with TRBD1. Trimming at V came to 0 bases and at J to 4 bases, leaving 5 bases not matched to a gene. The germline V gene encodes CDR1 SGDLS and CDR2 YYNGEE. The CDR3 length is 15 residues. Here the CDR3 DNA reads TGTGCCAGCAGCGTAGATCAACAGGGGCCAGATACGCAGTATTTT. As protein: CASSVDQQGPDTQYF.

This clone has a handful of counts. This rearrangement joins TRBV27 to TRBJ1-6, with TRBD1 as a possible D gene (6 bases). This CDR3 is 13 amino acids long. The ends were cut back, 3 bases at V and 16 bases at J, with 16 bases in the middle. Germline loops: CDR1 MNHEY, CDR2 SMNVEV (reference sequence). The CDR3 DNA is TGTGCCAGCAGTTTCAGCAGGGGTTTCGATCTCCACTTT. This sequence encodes CASSFSRGFDLHF.

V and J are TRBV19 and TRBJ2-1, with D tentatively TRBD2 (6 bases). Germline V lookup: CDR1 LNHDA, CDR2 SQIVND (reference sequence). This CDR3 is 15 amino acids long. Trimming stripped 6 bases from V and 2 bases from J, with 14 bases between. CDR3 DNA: TGTGCCAGTAGCCTCCTCGGGACTCCCTACAATGAGCAGTTCTTC. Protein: CASSLLGTPYNEQFF.

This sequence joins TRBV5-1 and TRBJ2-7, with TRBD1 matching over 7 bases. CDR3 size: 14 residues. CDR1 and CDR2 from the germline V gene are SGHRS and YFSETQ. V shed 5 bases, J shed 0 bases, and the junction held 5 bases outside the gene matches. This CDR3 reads CASRPGQTSYEQYF. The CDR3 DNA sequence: TGCGCCAGCAGACCGGGACAGACCTCCTACGAGCAGTACTTC.